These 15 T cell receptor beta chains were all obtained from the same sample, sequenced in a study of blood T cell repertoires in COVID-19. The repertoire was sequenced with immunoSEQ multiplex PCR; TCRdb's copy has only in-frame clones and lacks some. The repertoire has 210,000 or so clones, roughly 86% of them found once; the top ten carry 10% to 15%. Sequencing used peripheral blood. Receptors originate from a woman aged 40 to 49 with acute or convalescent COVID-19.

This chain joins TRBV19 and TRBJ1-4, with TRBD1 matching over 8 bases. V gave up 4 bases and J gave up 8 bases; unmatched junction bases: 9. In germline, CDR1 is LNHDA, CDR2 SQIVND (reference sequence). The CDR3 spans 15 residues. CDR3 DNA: TGTGCCAGTAGTACCCAGCGGACAGGGAAGGAAAAACTGTTTTTT. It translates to CASSTQRTGKEKLFF.

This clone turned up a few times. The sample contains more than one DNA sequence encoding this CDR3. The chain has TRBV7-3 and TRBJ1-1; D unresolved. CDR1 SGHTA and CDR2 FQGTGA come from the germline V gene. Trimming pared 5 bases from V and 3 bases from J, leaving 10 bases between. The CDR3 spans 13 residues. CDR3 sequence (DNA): TGTGCCAGCAGCCCACACAGAGACACTGAAGCTTTCTTT. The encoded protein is CASSPHRDTEAFF.

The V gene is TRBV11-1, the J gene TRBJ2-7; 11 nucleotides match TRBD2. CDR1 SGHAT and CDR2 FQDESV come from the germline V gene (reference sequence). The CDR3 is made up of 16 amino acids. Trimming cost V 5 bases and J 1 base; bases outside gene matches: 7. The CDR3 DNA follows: TGTGCCAGCAGCCCTCAGACTAGCGGGAAATCCTACGAGCAGTACTTC. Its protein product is CASSPQTSGKSYEQYF.

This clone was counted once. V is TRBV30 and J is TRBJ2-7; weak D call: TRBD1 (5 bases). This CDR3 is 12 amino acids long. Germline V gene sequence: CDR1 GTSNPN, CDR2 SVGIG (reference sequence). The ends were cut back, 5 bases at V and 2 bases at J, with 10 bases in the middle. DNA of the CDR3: TGTGCCTGGTCAGACAGTCCCTACGAGCAGTACTTC. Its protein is CAWSDSPYEQYF.

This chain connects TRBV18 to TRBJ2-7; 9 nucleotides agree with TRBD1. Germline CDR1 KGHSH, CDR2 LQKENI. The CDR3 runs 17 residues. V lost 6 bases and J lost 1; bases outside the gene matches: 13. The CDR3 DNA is TGTGCCAGCTCGCGAAACGTCCCGGGACAGGGTTCCTACGAGCAGTACTTC. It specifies CASSRNVPGQGSYEQYF.

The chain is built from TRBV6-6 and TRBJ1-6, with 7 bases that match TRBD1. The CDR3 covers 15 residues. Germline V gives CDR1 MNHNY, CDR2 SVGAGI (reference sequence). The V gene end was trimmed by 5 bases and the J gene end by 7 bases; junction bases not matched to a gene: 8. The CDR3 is CASSPQGGTNSPLHF. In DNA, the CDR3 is TGTGCCAGCAGTCCTCAGGGGGGTACCAATTCACCCCTCCACTTT.

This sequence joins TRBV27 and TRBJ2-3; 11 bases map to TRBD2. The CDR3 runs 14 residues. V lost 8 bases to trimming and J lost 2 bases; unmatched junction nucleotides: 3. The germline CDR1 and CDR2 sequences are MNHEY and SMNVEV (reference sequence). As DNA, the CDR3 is TGTGCCAGCGGGGGACTAGCGGACACAGATACGCAGTATTTT. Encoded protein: CASGGLADTDTQYF.

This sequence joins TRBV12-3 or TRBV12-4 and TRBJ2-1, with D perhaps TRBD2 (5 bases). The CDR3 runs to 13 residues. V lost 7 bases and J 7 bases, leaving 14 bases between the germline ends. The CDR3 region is CASTLGSGNEQFF. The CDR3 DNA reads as TGTGCCAGCACCCTAGGATCGGGGAATGAGCAGTTCTTC.

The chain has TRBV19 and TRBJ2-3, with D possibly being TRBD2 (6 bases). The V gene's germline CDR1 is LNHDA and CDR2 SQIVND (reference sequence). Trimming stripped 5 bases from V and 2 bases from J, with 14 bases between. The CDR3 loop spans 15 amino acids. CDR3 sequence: CASSPSGVSTDTQYF. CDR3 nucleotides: TGTGCCAGTAGTCCATCGGGGGTCTCCACAGATACGCAGTATTTT.

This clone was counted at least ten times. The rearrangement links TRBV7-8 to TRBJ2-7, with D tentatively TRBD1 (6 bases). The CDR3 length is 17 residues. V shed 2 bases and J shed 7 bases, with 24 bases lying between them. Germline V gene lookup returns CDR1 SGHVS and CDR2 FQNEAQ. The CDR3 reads CASSLTLRQAPIGEQYF. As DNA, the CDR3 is TGTGCCAGCAGCTTAACCCTCCGACAGGCGCCTATCGGGGAGCAGTACTTC.

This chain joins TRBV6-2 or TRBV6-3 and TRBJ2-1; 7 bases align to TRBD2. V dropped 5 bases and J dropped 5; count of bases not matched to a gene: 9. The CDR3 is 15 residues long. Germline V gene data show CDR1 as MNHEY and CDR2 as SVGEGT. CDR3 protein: CASSPSGLRNNEQFF. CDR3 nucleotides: TGTGCCAGCAGTCCCTCGGGACTAAGGAACAATGAGCAGTTCTTC.

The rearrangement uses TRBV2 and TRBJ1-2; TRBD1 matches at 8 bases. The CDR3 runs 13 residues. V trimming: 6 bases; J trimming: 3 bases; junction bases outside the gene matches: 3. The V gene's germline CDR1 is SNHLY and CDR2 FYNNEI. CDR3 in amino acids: CASSRTGYYGYTF. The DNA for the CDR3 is TGTGCCAGCAGCAGGACAGGGTACTATGGCTACACCTTC. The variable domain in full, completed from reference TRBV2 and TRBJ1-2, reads EPEVTQTPSHQVTQMGQEVILRCVPISNHLYFYWYRQILGQKVEFLVSFYNNEISEKSEIFDDQFSVERPDGSNFTLKIRSTKLEDSAMYFCASSRTGYYGYTFGSGTRLTVV.

The CDR3 loop reads CASSLRGSGSTRNEQFF. The CDR3 coding sequence is TGCGCCAGCAGCTTGAGGGGTAGCGGGAGTACGCGAAATGAGCAGTTCTTC. The genes are TRBV5-1 and TRBJ2-1; 9 positions agree with TRBD2. This CDR3 has 17 amino acids. From germline, CDR1 is SGHRS and CDR2 YFSETQ. V was pared by 1 base and J by 7 bases, with 12 bases of the junction left unmatched.

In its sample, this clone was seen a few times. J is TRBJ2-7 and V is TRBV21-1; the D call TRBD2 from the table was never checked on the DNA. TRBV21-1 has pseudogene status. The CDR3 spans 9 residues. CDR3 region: CASSKEGGF. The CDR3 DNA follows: TGTGCCAGCAGCAAAGAAGGAGGGTTC.

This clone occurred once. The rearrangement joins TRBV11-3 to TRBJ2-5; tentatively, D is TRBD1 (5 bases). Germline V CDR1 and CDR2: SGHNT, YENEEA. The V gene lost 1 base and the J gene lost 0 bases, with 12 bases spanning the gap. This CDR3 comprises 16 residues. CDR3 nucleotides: TGTGCCAGCAGCTTAGGGTCCCAGGGATACCAAGAGACCCAGTACTTC. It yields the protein CASSLGSQGYQETQYF.